One sample yielded the 17 T cell receptor beta chains listed below, sequenced in a study of shared clonotypes between healthy human individuals. TCRdb's copy holds only in-frame clones and misses some; the assay was immunoSEQ multiplex PCR. The sample shows approximately 500,000 clones, roughly 80% of them seen only once. Sequenced material: PBMCs. All receptors derive from a middle-aged woman in good health. Some clones in this sample may be carry-over from other donors' samples.

A word on this clone: Only one base separates this from a far larger clonotype, so it likely reflects a read error. In the same sample, other DNA sequences code for this CDR3. V is TRBV29-1 and J is TRBJ1-2; D gene uncertain. Germline-derived CDR1 and CDR2 are SQVTM and ANQGSEA. The CDR3 is made up of 11 amino acids. V dropped 7 bases and J dropped 2 bases, with 8 bases sitting between them. CDR3 nucleotides: TGCAGCGGGTCCTCAAACTATGGCTACACCTTC. Amino acids: CSGSSNYGYTF.

The J gene is TRBJ2-1, the V gene TRBV5-4, with TRBD2 matching over 8 bases. Germline-derived CDR1 and CDR2 are SGHNT and YYREEE (reference sequence). This CDR3 has 16 amino acids. J was trimmed by 10 bases and V by 0 bases; bases with no gene match: 12. CDR3 in DNA: TGTGCCAGCAGCTTGGCCTTGGGTAGCGGGATTGGAGAGCAGTTCTTC. Protein: CASSLALGSGIGEQFF.

For this clone: The likely explanation is a read error, given a far larger clone one base away. Other DNA sequences in this specimen translate into the identical CDR3. This sequence joins TRBV30 and TRBJ1-1, with no clear D. There are 15 residues in the CDR3. Germline-derived CDR1 and CDR2 are GTSNPN and SVGIG (reference sequence). V was pared by 4 bases and J by 1 base, with 16 bases between. The CDR3 nucleotides are TGTGCCTGGACCCAGAAGGAGGGCAGGAACACTGAAGCTTTCTTT. Its protein is CAWTQKEGRNTEAFF. Full variable domain (remainder filled in from reference TRBV30 and TRBJ1-1): SQTIHQWPATLVQPVGSPLSLECTVEGTSNPNLYWYRQAAGRGLQLLFYSVGIGQISSEVPQNLSASRPQDRQFILSSKKLLLSDSGFYLCAWTQKEGRNTEAFFGQGTRLTVV.

This clone has only one observation. V is TRBV7-9 and J is TRBJ1-1, with a tentative D call TRBD1 (6 bases). Germline V gene lookup returns CDR1 SEHNR and CDR2 FQNEAQ (reference sequence). The CDR3 is 15 amino acids. The germline V and J ends were trimmed by 1 base and 6 bases, with 15 bases remaining between them. CDR3 coding DNA: TGTGCCAGCAGCTTAGATCTGGGGGCGACGCCTGAAGCTTTCTTT. Its protein is CASSLDLGATPEAFF.

This chain connects TRBV19 to TRBJ2-1, with D possibly TRBD1 on 6 matching bases. The CDR3 length is 15 residues. Trimming took off 4 bases at V and 4 bases at J, with 14 bases between the two ends. Germline V gene lookup returns CDR1 LNHDA and CDR2 SQIVND (reference sequence). The CDR3 sequence is CASSTTGLAYNEQFF. DNA of the CDR3: TGTGCCAGTAGTACGACAGGTCTTGCATACAATGAGCAGTTCTTC.

This clone was seen more than once but under ten times. The chain is built from TRBV6-1 and TRBJ2-6; a possible D gene is TRBD2 (6 bases). CDR1 is MNHNS and CDR2 is SASEGT in the germline V gene. The length of the CDR3 is 15 residues. Trimming pared 3 bases from V and 0 bases from J, leaving 6 bases between. CDR3 coding DNA: TGTGCCAGCAGTGAGCGGGACTCTGGGGCCAACGTCCTGACTTTC. Protein: CASSERDSGANVLTF.

The CDR3 is CASSVDYLALYGYTF. CDR3 nucleotides: TGTGCCAGCAGCGTAGATTACCTAGCCCTCTATGGCTACACCTTC. This rearrangement joins TRBV9 to TRBJ1-2; D remains unclear. Germline V gene sequence: CDR1 SGDLS, CDR2 YYNGEE. The CDR3 has 15 amino acids. V lost 0 bases, J lost 4 bases, and 13 bases lay in between.

This clone was observed many times. The J gene is TRBJ2-5, the V gene TRBV2, with 9 bases that match TRBD2. Near its end, the DNA agrees better with TRBJ2-7, so the J call may be wrong. Germline V gene lookup returns CDR1 SNHLY and CDR2 FYNNEI. The CDR3 contains 14 residues. The CDR3 DNA reads as TGTGCCAGCAGGATTAGCGGGAGCTCCTACGAGCAGTACTTC. It translates to CASRISGSSYEQYF.

A note on this clone: A single base is all that separates this from a far larger clone, so a read error is likely. No conserved phenylalanine or tryptophan is present at the end of the CDR3, so a read error is the likely explanation. The chain employs TRBV7-9 and TRBJ2-7; the D is unclear. Trimming took 3 bases from V and 4 from J, leaving 10 bases between them. The CDR3 covers 13 residues. Germline CDR1 reads SEHNR; CDR2 reads FQNEAQ (reference sequence). CDR3 nucleotides: TGTGCCAGCAGCTTCGGAGTAGGGTACGAGCAGTACCTC. Translation: CASSFGVGYEQYL.

In its sample, this clone was seen once. Given a much more abundant clone one base away, this may be a read error. Written as DNA, the CDR3 is TGTGCCATCATGGCGACTAGCGGGGGGGTTTTGGAGCAGTTCTTC. Protein: CAIMATSGGVLEQFF. The chain is built from TRBV10-3 and TRBJ2-1; 14 bases are a match to TRBD2. The ends lost 7 bases at V and 10 bases at J; junction bases unmatched: 9. The germline V gene has CDR1 ENHRY and CDR2 SYGVKD. This CDR3 is 15 amino acids long.

The chain recombines TRBV7-2 with TRBJ2-1, with 10 bases that match TRBD2. CDR1 is SGHTA and CDR2 is FQGNSA in the germline V gene. This CDR3 comprises 15 residues. V lost 1 base and J lost 6; bases outside the gene matches: 3. The CDR3 bases are TGTGCCAGCAGCTTAGTGACTAGCGGGTCCAATGAGCAGTTCTTC. It encodes CASSLVTSGSNEQFF.

The chain carries TRBV10-3 and TRBJ1-2, with 9 nucleotides matching TRBD1. Germline values: CDR1 ENHRY, CDR2 SYGVKD. Trimming removed 4 bases from V and 2 bases from J; junction bases left unmatched: 5. The CDR3 length is 15 residues. CDR3 residues: CAISVGQGWNYGYTF. DNA of the CDR3: TGTGCCATCAGTGTGGGACAGGGTTGGAACTATGGCTACACCTTC.

The V gene is TRBV5-6, the J gene TRBJ1-1; D is undetermined. This CDR3 has 12 amino acids. V shed 2 bases and J shed 7 bases, with 9 bases lying between them. CDR1 SGHDT and CDR2 YYEEEE come from the germline V gene. Written as DNA, the CDR3 is TGTGCCAGCAGCTTAACTTCACGTGAAGCTTTCTTT. Its translation: CASSLTSREAFF.

On this clone itself: A far larger clone is one nucleotide away, so this likely arose from a read error. The chain couples TRBV28 to TRBJ2-1, with TRBD2 matching over 9 bases. CDR3 size: 17 residues. Per the germline V gene, CDR1 is MDHEN and CDR2 is SYDVKM. CDR3 in amino acids: CASHRRGGRGSYNGQFF. The CDR3 DNA follows: TGTGCCAGCCATAGGCGGGGGGGCAGGGGCTCCTACAATGGGCAGTTCTTC.

This chain uses TRBV19 with TRBJ2-7, with D possibly called TRBD1 or TRBD2 (5 bases each). Germline loops: CDR1 LNHDA, CDR2 SQIVND (reference sequence). Trimming took 4 bases from V and 0 from J, leaving 10 bases between them. The CDR3 sequence is 14 residues long. The CDR3 loop is CASSTGPNSYEQYF. CDR3 nucleotide sequence: TGTGCCAGTAGTACGGGACCGAACTCCTACGAGCAGTACTTC.

The genes are TRBV2 and TRBJ2-7; 13 bases line up with TRBD2. The CDR3 runs to 15 residues. In germline, CDR1 is SNHLY, CDR2 FYNNEI. The V gene end was trimmed by 6 bases and the J gene end by 4 bases; junction bases not matched to a gene: 6. CDR3 sequence: CASRPRTSGRYEQYF. The CDR3 DNA sequence: TGTGCCAGCAGACCCAGGACTAGCGGGAGATACGAGCAGTACTTC. Full variable domain (remainder filled in from reference TRBV2 and TRBJ2-7): EPEVTQTPSHQVTQMGQEVILRCVPISNHLYFYWYRQILGQKVEFLVSFYNNEISEKSEIFDDQFSVERPDGSNFTLKIRSTKLEDSAMYFCASRPRTSGRYEQYFGPGTRLTVT.

This clone was picked up one time. V usage is TRBV4-1 and J usage is TRBJ2-1, with 14 bases aligning to TRBD2. This CDR3 has 15 amino acids. V gave up 4 bases and J gave up 12 bases; unmatched junction bases: 8. Looked up from germline, CDR1 is MGHRA and CDR2 is YSYEKL. This chain's CDR3 is CASSPGTSGSEMQFF. Here the CDR3 DNA reads TGCGCCAGCAGCCCCGGGACTAGCGGGAGTGAAATGCAGTTCTTC.